Given below is one T cell receptor (beta chain) in context. Antigen unknown. Only in-frame clones appear in the TCRdb table, and some are missing; sequencing was by immunoSEQ multiplex PCR. This sample carries 56,000 or so clones, roughly 76% of them seen once, and the ten largest clones take roughly 5.3%. The sample comes from a study of a mutant IDH1 vaccine in newly diagnosed glioma. Study in general: Patients previously underwent radiotherapy, temozolomide, or both, and most underwent both. Findings and caveats of the study: The authors found pseudoprogression apparently unrelated to changes in top peripheral T cell clonotypes.

CDR1 is LNHDA, CDR2 SQIVND, per germline (reference sequence). The CDR3 has 19 amino acids. The V segment lost 3 bases and the J segment 0 bases; nucleotides outside the gene matches: 10. Time point in this sample: week 47, end of study. Topical imiquimod accompanied each vaccine dose, which consisted of 300 ug of mutant IDH1 20-mer peptide. Each patient was administered eight vaccinations, scheduled in weeks 1, 3, 5, 7, 11, 15, 19 and 23. The TCR originated in a man aged 50-60 years with glioma. The material sequenced was PBMCs, taken from a glioma patient whose treatment included an IDH1 peptide vaccine. This chain links TRBV19 with TRBJ1-4, with 10 bases identical to TRBD1. The CDR3 is CASSIGWTGGSATNEKLFF. As DNA, the CDR3 is TGTGCCAGTAGTATTGGCTGGACAGGGGGATCCGCAACTAATGAAAAACTGTTTTTT. Using reference TRBV19 and TRBJ1-4 for the parts outside the CDR3, the full variable domain is DGGITQSPKYLFRKEGQNVTLSCEQNLNHDAMYWYRQDPGQGLRLIYYSQIVNDFQKGDIAEGYSVSREKKESFPLTVTSAQKNPTAFYLCASSIGWTGGSATNEKLFFGSGTQLSVL.